The rows below give T cell receptor beta chains drawn from one sample of a study of T-cell reconstitution after alpha-beta-depleted transplantation in children. TCRdb fed the PCR reads into MiXCR, producing one record per CDR3 protein. The sample contains approximately 650,000 distinct CDR3 sequences, about an eighth of which appear only once. Source: PBMCs, taken before TCRalphabeta/CD19-depleted stem cell transplant. The receptors were sampled from a girl aged 2 to 10 with congenital amegakaryocytic thrombocytopenia, due to receive a stem cell transplant. The CDR3 runs from the conserved cysteine through the conserved F or W. D genes are given only for firm matches. Expanded clones are given a class, and other clones once, few, many or no size at all.

few	TRBV20-1	.	TRBJ2-7	CSARGVAPKLDSYEQYF	TGCAGTGCCCGCGGGGTGGCTCCTAAGCTTGACTCCTACGAGCAGTACTTC
few	TRBV5-1	TRBD2	TRBJ2-1	CASSLTSGRGYNEQFF	TGCGCCAGCAGCTTGACTAGCGGGAGAGGCTACAATGAGCAGTTCTTC
few	TRBV20-1	TRBD2	TRBJ2-1	CSARDPELAGYNEQFF	TGCAGTGCTAGAGACCCTGAACTAGCGGGGTACAATGAGCAGTTCTTC
.	TRBV7-6	.	TRBJ2-3	CASSLAGVPSRGLSTDTQYF	TGTGCCAGCAGCTTAGCGGGGGTGCCTTCGAGAGGGCTCAGCACAGATACGCAGTATTTT
many	TRBV7-8	.	TRBJ2-4	CASSSGTNIQYF	TGTGCCAGCAGCAGTGGGACAAACATTCAGTACTTC
.	TRBV3-1	.	TRBJ2-2	CASSQVGLGMGTGELFF	TGTGCCAGCAGCCAAGTGGGCCTGGGTATGGGCACCGGGGAGCTGTTTTTT
many	TRBV7-9	.	TRBJ1-2	CASSLSIDGYTF	TGTGCCAGCAGCTTAAGTATTGATGGCTACACCTTC
few	TRBV7-8	.	TRBJ2-1	CASSLVGVDEQFF	TGTGCCAGCAGCTTAGTGGGGGTGGATGAGCAGTTCTTC
.	TRBV7-9	TRBD2	TRBJ2-1	CASSLTSHPYSYNEQFF	TGTGCCAGCAGCTTGACTAGCCATCCATACTCCTACAATGAGCAGTTCTTC
many	TRBV29-1	.	TRBJ2-1	CSVDGRNEQFF	TGCAGCGTTGACGGACGCAATGAGCAGTTCTTC
.	TRBV29-1	TRBD1	TRBJ2-1	CSVGTGTGPYNEQFF	TGCAGCGTTGGAACCGGGACAGGCCCCTACAATGAGCAGTTCTTC
.	TRBV7-9	.	TRBJ1-2	CASSFEGVNGYTF	TGTGCCAGCAGCTTCGAGGGAGTAAATGGCTACACCTTC
.	TRBV12-3/TRBV12-4	TRBD1	TRBJ1-3	CASSPGQGGVGRGNTIYF	TGTGCCAGCAGTCCGGGACAGGGTGGGGTAGGTCGTGGAAACACCATATATTTT
many	TRBV12-3/TRBV12-4	.	TRBJ2-1	CASNRGRSSYNEQFF	TGTGCCAGCAACCGGGGCCGTAGCTCCTACAATGAGCAGTTCTTC
.	TRBV28	TRBD2	TRBJ2-1	CASSSAFGGRASEQFF	TGTGCCAGCAGCTCTGCCTTCGGCGGGAGGGCCAGTGAGCAGTTCTTC
.	TRBV7-9	.	TRBJ2-7	CASRPIDGDEITYEQYF	TGTGCCAGCAGACCTATCGACGGGGACGAAATTACCTACGAGCAGTACTTC
.	TRBV7-9	.	TRBJ1-1	CASSPDTFTEAFF	TGTGCCAGCAGCCCCGACACCTTCACTGAAGCTTTCTTT
many	TRBV27	TRBD2	TRBJ2-1	CASSSRGLTGTSAYNEQFF	TGTGCCAGCAGTTCCCGCGGCCTCACCGGGACTAGCGCTTACAATGAGCAGTTCTTC
.	TRBV20-1	.	TRBJ2-7	CSAYDSYEQYF	TGCAGTGCTTATGACAGCTACGAGCAGTACTTC
few	TRBV7-9	.	TRBJ2-7	CASSGGSLEQYF	TGTGCCAGCAGCGGTGGGTCGTTAGAGCAGTACTTC
many	TRBV4-1	TRBD1	TRBJ2-7	CASSHRDSSYEQYF	TGCGCCAGCAGCCACCGGGACAGCTCCTACGAGCAGTACTTC
many	TRBV9	.	TRBJ2-2	CASSRTQNTGELFF	TGTGCCAGCAGCCGTACGCAAAACACCGGGGAGCTGTTTTTT
many	TRBV5-1	.	TRBJ2-3	CASSLGGKLTDTQYF	TGCGCCAGCAGCTTGGGAGGGAAACTCACAGATACGCAGTATTTT
many	TRBV20-1	TRBD2	TRBJ2-7	CSARISGGRTPDEQYF	TGCAGTGCTAGAATTTCGGGCGGGAGGACTCCCGACGAGCAGTACTTC
many	TRBV15	TRBD1	TRBJ1-5	CATSSLPRDRWNQPQHF	TGTGCCACCAGCAGTTTACCTCGGGACAGGTGGAATCAGCCCCAGCATTTT
many	TRBV20-1	.	TRBJ1-5	CSARVGGGDQPQHF	TGCAGTGCTAGAGTAGGAGGGGGGGATCAGCCCCAGCATTTT
many	TRBV29-1	.	TRBJ1-2	CSVSPKESYTF	TGCAGCGTTAGCCCTAAAGAAAGCTACACCTTC
many	TRBV11-2	TRBD1	TRBJ2-1	CASSPTGTGYNEQFF	TGTGCCAGCAGCCCAACCGGGACAGGGTATAATGAGCAGTTCTTC
few	TRBV3-1	.	TRBJ2-1	CASSQGSEQFF	TGTGCCAGCAGCCAAGGGTCTGAGCAGTTCTTC
few	TRBV15	TRBD1	TRBJ2-1	CATSSEEGTGVVNEQFF	TGTGCCACCAGCAGTGAGGAAGGGACAGGGGTCGTCAATGAGCAGTTCTTC
.	TRBV30	TRBD2	TRBJ2-7	CARQLAGTYEQYF	TGTGCCCGGCAACTAGCGGGAACATACGAGCAGTACTTC
few	TRBV29-1	.	TRBJ2-3	CSVPPAQTDTQYF	TGCAGCGTCCCGCCTGCCCAGACAGATACGCAGTATTTT
.	TRBV6-5	.	TRBJ1-4	CASSYRTGTNEKLFF	TGTGCCAGCAGTTACCGGACGGGAACTAATGAAAAACTGTTTTTT